Presented here are 24 T cell receptor beta chains from one specimen sequenced in a study of blood T cell repertoires in COVID-19. The assay was immunoSEQ multiplex PCR, and TCRdb's table has in-frame clones only and misses some. The table lists 150,000 or so clones, over 70% of them singletons. Sequenced material: PBMCs or T cells enriched from blood (not recorded which). Receptors originate from a man aged 70 or older who had been exposed to COVID-19.

The genes are TRBV5-1 and TRBJ1-1; D is unresolved. The germline V gene has CDR1 SGHRS and CDR2 YFSETQ. Trimming removed 7 bases from V and 0 bases from J, with 10 bases in between. The CDR3 covers 13 residues. The CDR3 DNA sequence: TGCGCCAGCGGGCCGGGGATGAACACTGAAGCTTTCTTT. Translation gives CASGPGMNTEAFF.

This clone was seen just once. The CDR3 region has the DNA TGTGCCAGCAGCGCGCGACGGGAGGTTCCAGATACGCAGTATTTT. Translation: CASSARREVPDTQYF. The rearrangement uses TRBV7-9 and TRBJ2-3; TRBD2 aligns across 7 bases. CDR3 size: 15 residues. CDR1 and CDR2 from the germline V gene are SEHNR and FQNEAQ (reference sequence). The V and J ends lost 5 bases and 4 bases, in that order; junction bases with no gene match: 9.

This clone appeared once. The chain is built from TRBV7-9 and TRBJ1-6; 7 bases line up with TRBD1. V lost 5 bases to trimming and J lost 7 bases; unmatched junction nucleotides: 8. CDR1 and CDR2 (germline): SEHNR, FQNEAQ (reference sequence). This CDR3 has 15 residues. CDR3 bases: TGTGCCAGCAGCCCGGGACAGCTAGGCAATTCACCCCTCCACTTT. Amino acids: CASSPGQLGNSPLHF.

V and J are TRBV6-5 and TRBJ2-7, with TRBD1 matching 12 bases. The CDR3 has 15 residues. Germline loops: CDR1 MNHEY, CDR2 SVGAGI. Trimming removed 4 bases from V and 5 bases from J; junction bases left unmatched: 6. The CDR3 spells CASSLGQGATHEQYF. CDR3 coding DNA: TGTGCCAGCAGTTTGGGACAGGGGGCGACCCACGAGCAGTACTTC.

The rearrangement joins TRBV6-5 to TRBJ1-4, with D possibly TRBD1 on 5 matching bases. V was shortened by 6 bases and J by 3 bases, with 14 bases between the two germline ends. This CDR3 is 15 amino acids long. Germline values: CDR1 MNHEY, CDR2 SVGAGI. Written as DNA, the CDR3 is TGTGCCAGCAGACCCCCCGGGGGAGCTAATGAAAAACTGTTTTTT. The encoded protein is CASRPPGGANEKLFF.

The chain combines TRBV18 with TRBJ1-4; 9 positions agree with TRBD1. Germline V gives CDR1 KGHSH, CDR2 LQKENI. The CDR3 length is 15 residues. J was trimmed by 7 bases and V by 5 bases; bases with no gene match: 8. Here the CDR3 reads CASSTTGGSGEKLFF. The CDR3 DNA reads as TGTGCCAGCTCAACCACAGGGGGCAGTGGTGAAAAACTGTTTTTT. The variable domain in full, with the rest retrieved from reference TRBV18 and TRBJ1-4, is NAGVMQNPRHLVRRRGQEARLRCSPMKGHSHVYWYRQLPEEGLKFMVYLQKENIIDESGMPKERFSAEFPKEGPSILRIQQVVRGDSAAYFCASSTTGGSGEKLFFGSGTQLSVL.

The V gene is TRBV11-2, the J gene TRBJ2-3; 14 bases fit TRBD2. After removal of 5 bases from V and 4 bases from J, the junction contained 5 bases not matched to a gene. Germline V CDR1 and CDR2: SGHAT, FQNNGV. This CDR3 region has 16 residues. The CDR3, as DNA: TGTGCCAGCAGCCCCGGACTAGCGGGAGGTTCAGATACGCAGTATTTT. Encoded protein: CASSPGLAGGSDTQYF.

V usage is TRBV20-1 and J usage is TRBJ1-2; D gene ambiguous. V was clipped by 3 bases and J by 8 bases, with 10 bases between them. CDR3 length: 11 amino acids. CDR1 and CDR2 from the germline V gene are DFQATT and SNEGSKA (reference sequence). This chain's CDR3 is CSARSLGGYTF. CDR3 coding DNA: TGCAGTGCTAGGTCCCTAGGCGGCTACACCTTC.

The gene calls are TRBV7-2 and TRBJ2-7, with D possibly TRBD1 on 5 matching bases. Trimming removed 4 bases at V and 3 bases at J, with 10 bases between. The CDR3 is 13 residues long. Looked up from germline, CDR1 is SGHTA and CDR2 is FQGNSA. The CDR3 is CASSSDSIYEQYF. CDR3 bases: TGTGCCAGCAGCTCCGACAGCATCTACGAGCAGTACTTC.

The rearrangement uses TRBV19 and TRBJ1-5; 7 bases align to TRBD1. After removal of 4 bases from V and 6 bases from J, the junction contained 15 bases not matched to a gene. The V gene's germline CDR1 is LNHDA and CDR2 SQIVND (reference sequence). The CDR3 sequence is 17 residues long. The CDR3 spells CASSKDSRGSTGQPQHF. For the CDR3, the DNA is TGTGCCAGTAGTAAGGACTCCAGGGGGTCCACGGGTCAGCCCCAGCATTTT.

The gene calls are TRBV7-7 and TRBJ2-3, with 9 bases that match TRBD1. The J segment lost 2 bases and the V segment lost 5 bases, leaving 11 bases of the junction unmatched. The CDR3 totals 17 residues. From germline, CDR1 is SSHAT and CDR2 FNYEAQ (reference sequence). The CDR3 reads CASSRSGTGLFTDTQYF. CDR3 in DNA: TGTGCCAGCAGCCGATCCGGGACAGGGCTATTCACAGATACGCAGTATTTT.

The chain uses TRBV2 and TRBJ2-3; no clear D gene. CDR3 length: 13 residues. The germline gives CDR1 SNHLY, CDR2 FYNNEI. Trimming stripped 5 bases from V and 6 bases from J, with 12 bases between. The CDR3 DNA sequence: TGTGCCAGCAGTCTTAGAACTCGGGATACGCAGTATTTT. Translated: CASSLRTRDTQYF.

The chain links TRBV11-1 to TRBJ2-1, with 8 bases identical to TRBD2. Losses at the gene ends were 1 base for V and 8 bases for J; bases not matched to a gene: 10. CDR3 length: 16 amino acids. Per the germline V gene, CDR1 is SGHAT and CDR2 is FQDESV (reference sequence). The CDR3 DNA reads TGTGCCAGCAGCTTAGAGCGGGGGAAAGCTGCATATGAGCAGTTCTTC. Translating gives CASSLERGKAAYEQFF.

The chain recombines TRBV28 with TRBJ2-7; TRBD1 matches at 12 bases. V dropped 6 bases and J dropped 4; count of bases not matched to a gene: 10. The CDR3 is made up of 16 amino acids. Germline values: CDR1 MDHEN, CDR2 SYDVKM. CDR3 region: CASSRTGTGGSYEQYF. CDR3 bases: TGTGCCAGCAGCCGCACCGGGACAGGGGGCTCGTACGAGCAGTACTTC.

This rearrangement joins TRBV4-1 to TRBJ2-6; 8 positions match TRBD1. CDR1 is MGHRA and CDR2 is YSYEKL in the germline V gene. J gave up 1 base and V 4 bases, and 6 bases lay outside the gene matches. The CDR3 is 17 amino acids. CDR3 in amino acids: CASSRGQASSGANVLTF. CDR3 coding DNA: TGCGCCAGCAGCCGGGGACAGGCGAGTTCTGGGGCCAACGTCCTGACTTTC.

The chain uses TRBV14 and TRBJ2-7; TRBD2 matches at 9 bases. CDR1 SGHDN and CDR2 FVKESK come from the germline V gene. The V segment lost 0 bases and the J segment 7 bases; nucleotides outside the gene matches: 19. There are 19 residues in the CDR3. The CDR3 sequence is CASSQELRGMASGKSEQYF. The DNA of the CDR3 is TGTGCCAGCAGCCAAGAACTCCGGGGTATGGCTAGCGGGAAATCTGAGCAGTACTTC.

The V and J genes are TRBV29-1 and TRBJ2-3; D is unclear. Germline V gene sequence: CDR1 SQVTM, CDR2 ANQGSEA. This CDR3 has 13 residues. V was pared by 2 bases and J by 5 bases, with 11 bases between. The CDR3 DNA reads TGCAGCGTTGAAAGAGGCTCGGGAGATACGCAGTATTTT. It specifies CSVERGSGDTQYF.

The chain recombines TRBV6-5 with TRBJ2-1; D possibly corresponds to TRBD2 (6 bases). V gave up 5 bases and J gave up 15 bases, with 17 bases separating them. This CDR3 is built from 12 residues. Germline CDR1 is MNHEY and CDR2 is SVGAGI. In DNA form, the CDR3 reads TGTGCCAGCAGTACTGGTTGGGGGGTCGGGTTCTTC. This gives the protein CASSTGWGVGFF.

This sequence joins TRBV9 and TRBJ2-3, with TRBD2 identical over 7 bases. V was pared by 1 base and J by 2 bases, with 4 bases of the junction left unmatched. The CDR3 is 15 residues long. CDR1 is SGDLS and CDR2 is YYNGEE in the germline V gene. The CDR3 bases are TGTGCCAGCAGCGTACTAGCGGAGGCCACAGATACGCAGTATTTT. This gives the protein CASSVLAEATDTQYF.

This chain joins TRBV7-9 and TRBJ2-1, with TRBD1 matching 10 bases. Trimming removed 4 bases from V and 8 bases from J; junction bases left unmatched: 8. The CDR3 contains 15 residues. Germline V lookup: CDR1 SEHNR, CDR2 FQNEAQ (reference sequence). The CDR3 DNA is TGTGCCAGCAGCTCCCGGGACAGGGGAAGTCATGAGCAGTTCTTC. It translates to CASSSRDRGSHEQFF.

This sequence joins TRBV5-1 and TRBJ1-1; D might be TRBD1 (6 bases). CDR3 length: 15 residues. The germline CDR1 and CDR2 sequences are SGHRS and YFSETQ. Trimming took 0 bases from V and 1 from J, leaving 10 bases between them. The CDR3 DNA follows: TGCGCCAGCAGCTTGGTACAGGGCCGGAACACTGAAGCTTTCTTT. Its protein product is CASSLVQGRNTEAFF.

The genes are TRBV7-2 and TRBJ1-2; TRBD1 matches at 8 bases. After removal of 5 bases from V and 5 bases from J, the junction contained 7 bases not matched to a gene. The CDR3 length is 14 residues. The V gene's germline CDR1 is SGHTA and CDR2 FQGNSA. Written as DNA, the CDR3 is TGTGCCAGCAGCCCTGGACAGGGAGGGTATGGCTACACCTTC. Protein sequence: CASSPGQGGYGYTF.

This chain connects TRBV7-2 to TRBJ1-5; TRBD1 matches at 10 bases. The CDR3 has 16 residues. Germline assignment: CDR1 SGHTA and CDR2 FQGNSA. Trimming cost V 5 bases and J 8 bases; bases outside gene matches: 12. Here the CDR3 reads CASSPWTGGGSEPQHF. The DNA for the CDR3 is TGTGCCAGCAGCCCGTGGACAGGGGGGGGATCAGAGCCCCAGCATTTT.

As DNA, the CDR3 is TGTGCCAGCCTCCGAGACAGGGATCACTTTGGCTATGGCTACACCTTC. Its translation is CASLRDRDHFGYGYTF. The rearrangement links TRBV28 to TRBJ1-2; TRBD1 matches 7 bases. The J segment lost 4 bases and the V segment lost 8 bases, leaving 16 bases of the junction unmatched. The CDR3 is 16 amino acids. Per germline, CDR1 MDHEN and CDR2 SYDVKM.